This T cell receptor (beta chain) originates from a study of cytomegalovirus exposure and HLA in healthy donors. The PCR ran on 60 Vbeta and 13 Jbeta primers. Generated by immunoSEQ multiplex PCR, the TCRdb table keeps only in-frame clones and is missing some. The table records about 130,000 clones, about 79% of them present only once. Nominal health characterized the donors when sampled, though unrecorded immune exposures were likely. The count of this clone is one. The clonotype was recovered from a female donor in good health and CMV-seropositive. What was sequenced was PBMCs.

CDR3 residues: CASILKDRVGYNEQFF. CDR3 in DNA: TGTGCCAGCATTCTAAAGGACAGGGTTGGGTACAATGAGCAGTTCTTC. The chain employs TRBV2 and TRBJ2-1; 8 positions agree with TRBD1. Per germline, CDR1 SNHLY and CDR2 FYNNEI. This CDR3 spans 16 amino acids. The junction had 12 bases not matched to a gene; V was cut back by 7 bases and J by 4 bases.